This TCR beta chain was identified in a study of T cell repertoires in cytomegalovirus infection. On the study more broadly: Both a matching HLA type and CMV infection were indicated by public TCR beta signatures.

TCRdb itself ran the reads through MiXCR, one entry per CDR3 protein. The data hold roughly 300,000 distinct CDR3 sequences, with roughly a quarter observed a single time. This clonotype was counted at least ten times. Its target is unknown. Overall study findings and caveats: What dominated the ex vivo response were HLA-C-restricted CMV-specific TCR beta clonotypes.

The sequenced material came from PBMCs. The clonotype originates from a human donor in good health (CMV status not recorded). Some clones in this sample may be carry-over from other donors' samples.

CDR3 region: CASSLGAGVGNEQFF. The CDR3 region has the DNA TGTGCCAGCAGCTTAGGGGCGGGAGTGGGCAATGAGCAGTTCTTC. The chain uses TRBV11-2 and TRBJ2-1; 7 nucleotides line up with TRBD2. The CDR3 is made up of 15 amino acids. Trimming removed 1 base from V and 6 bases from J; junction bases left unmatched: 6. The germline V gene encodes CDR1 SGHAT and CDR2 FQNNGV.